The present entry profiles one T cell receptor beta chain with its context. Antigen specificity is unknown. The PCR was carried out with 60 Vbeta primers and 13 Jbeta primers. Profiling relied on immunoSEQ multiplex PCR, and the TCRdb table lists in-frame clones only, not all of them. The sample holds a few hundred thousand clones, roughly 80% seen once. The data belong to a study of cytomegalovirus exposure and HLA in healthy donors. The study, taken as a whole, reports: According to an earlier analysis, most TCR beta V segments yielded productive rearrangements about 87% or about 30% of the time.

V lost 6 bases, J lost 2 bases, and 14 bases lay in between. The CDR3 is 15 residues long. Germline-derived CDR1 and CDR2 are MNHEY and SVGAGI. This TCR was recovered from a man younger than 40 in good health and CMV-seronegative. The chain joins TRBV6-5 to TRBJ1-5, with D possibly matching TRBD1 (5 bases). The sequencing input was PBMCs. CDR3 bases: TGTGCCAGCAGCCCTGGAGGGGTTGGCAATCAGCCCCAGCATTTT. Protein sequence: CASSPGGVGNQPQHF.